The 32 T cell receptor beta chains given below trace back to one sample, sequenced in a study of regulatory T cells in long-lasting Graves disease. For TCR beta, libraries came from iRepertoire HTBI primers and Arm-PCR of CDR3 regions. TCRdb fed the multiplex PCR reads into MiXCR, producing one record per CDR3 protein. The profile shows about 220,000 distinct CDR3 sequences, around 20% of them singletons. Specified time point: newly diagnosed GD, antithyroid drugs for less than 3 months. PBMCs were the source of the RNA used for TCR sequencing. These data were likewise used in another study, on T cells in Graves' hyperthyroidism and ophthalmopathy.

Material: peripheral blood mononuclear cells (PBMCs), obtained at new diagnosis, from a patient treated with antithyroid drugs. These receptors originate from a woman aged 25 to 39 with Graves disease.

This clonotype was seen repeatedly, ten times or more. The chain joins TRBV20-1 to TRBJ2-7; TRBD1 matches 7 bases. The CDR3 has 14 residues. Germline loops: CDR1 DFQATT, CDR2 SNEGSKA (reference sequence). The junction had 5 bases not matched to a gene; V was cut back by 0 bases and J by 3 bases. CDR3 in amino acids: CSAREGAGGYEQYF. Written as DNA, the CDR3 is TGCAGTGCTAGAGAAGGGGCAGGGGGCTACGAGCAGTACTTC.

The chain recombines TRBV6-2 or TRBV6-3 with TRBJ1-2; D is possibly TRBD1 (6 bases). V was clipped by 4 bases and J by 3 bases, with 12 bases between them. Germline V gene data show CDR1 as MNHEY and CDR2 as SVGEGT. The CDR3 is 14 residues long. The CDR3 DNA sequence: TGTGCCAGCAGTTTGGGTGGGGGGCACTATGGCTACACCTTC. It is translated as CASSLGGGHYGYTF.

The J gene is TRBJ1-6, the V gene TRBV2; D not certain. The CDR3 is 14 residues long. CDR1 SNHLY and CDR2 FYNNEI come from the germline V gene. V was cut by 8 bases and J by 6 bases, with 14 bases left in between. CDR3 region: CASVWNLGNSPLHF. The CDR3 bases are TGTGCCAGCGTCTGGAACTTGGGTAATTCACCCCTCCACTTT.

This clonotype appeared many times. The rearrangement links TRBV12-3 or TRBV12-4 to TRBJ2-1, with 7 bases matching TRBD2. The CDR3 runs to 15 residues. V gave up 4 bases and J gave up 4 bases; unmatched junction bases: 7. The DNA for the CDR3 is TGTGCCAGCAGTTCTGCAGGGAGGGGATACAATGAGCAGTTCTTC. Its protein is CASSSAGRGYNEQFF.

In this sample, this clonotype turned up many times. This chain uses TRBV12-3 or TRBV12-4 with TRBJ1-5, with D tentatively TRBD1 (6 bases). Deletions cut 2 bases from V and 6 bases from J, with 17 bases between. The CDR3 runs 16 residues. The CDR3 reads CASSLSFGTTGQPQHF. CDR3 DNA sequence: TGTGCCAGCAGTTTAAGCTTCGGGACAACTGGTCAGCCCCAGCATTTT.

This clonotype came up many times. The chain is built from TRBV6-1 and TRBJ2-1; D gene unclear. Trimming left V 6 bases short and J 0 bases short, with 12 bases between. The CDR3 length is 15 residues. In germline, CDR1 is MNHNS, CDR2 SASEGT. This CDR3 is CASRLDLSSYNEQFF. CDR3 DNA sequence: TGTGCCAGCAGGCTAGACTTGAGCTCCTACAATGAGCAGTTCTTC.

The rearrangement links TRBV12-3 or TRBV12-4 to TRBJ2-1; no definite D call. The CDR3 is 14 residues long. The V gene lost 1 base and the J gene lost 2 bases, with 6 bases spanning the gap. In DNA, the CDR3 is TGTGCCAGCAGTTTAGTCCCTGCCTACAATGAGCAGTTCTTC. Translation gives CASSLVPAYNEQFF.

This clonotype was observed many times. The gene calls are TRBV28 and TRBJ2-5; no clear D gene. V lost 1 base and J lost 7, with 13 bases in between. Germline loops: CDR1 MDHEN, CDR2 SYDVKM. The length of the CDR3 is 14 residues. The CDR3 sequence: CASSLLAGLGTQYF. CDR3 nucleotide sequence: TGTGCCAGCAGTTTATTAGCAGGTTTGGGGACCCAGTACTTC. Full variable domain (remainder filled in from reference TRBV28 and TRBJ2-5): DVKVTQSSRYLVKRTGEKVFLECVQDMDHENMFWYRQDPGLGLRLIYFSYDVKMKEKGDIPEGYSVSREKKERFSLILESASTNQTSMYLCASSLLAGLGTQYFGPGTRLLVL.

This clonotype was recorded many times. The chain couples TRBV18 to TRBJ2-2, with D possibly TRBD2 on 5 matching bases. The V gene's germline CDR1 is KGHSH and CDR2 LQKENI. The V end was cut by 1 base, the J end by 0 bases, with 6 bases between. This CDR3 contains 15 residues. CDR3 bases: TGTGCCAGCTCACCACGGGAGTCGAACACCGGGGAGCTGTTTTTT. Its protein product is CASSPRESNTGELFF.

This clonotype was counted at least ten times. The rearrangement links TRBV30 to TRBJ2-1; 11 positions match TRBD2. From germline, CDR1 is GTSNPN and CDR2 SVGIG (reference sequence). Unmatched junction bases numbered 5, after V lost 4 bases and J lost 0 bases. This CDR3 spans 16 amino acids. This CDR3 is CAWKTGLAVSYNEQFF. CDR3 nucleotide sequence: TGTGCCTGGAAGACGGGACTAGCGGTCTCCTACAATGAGCAGTTCTTC. The whole variable domain, filled in from reference TRBV30 and TRBJ2-1, reads SQTIHQWPATLVQPVGSPLSLECTVEGTSNPNLYWYRQAAGRGLQLLFYSVGIGQISSEVPQNLSASRPQDRQFILSSKKLLLSDSGFYLCAWKTGLAVSYNEQFFGPGTRLTVL.

This clonotype showed up many times. The rearrangement links TRBV19 to TRBJ2-7, with TRBD2 as a possible D gene (6 bases). The CDR3 totals 14 residues. V was cut by 6 bases and J by 3 bases, with 15 bases left in between. CDR1 is LNHDA, CDR2 SQIVND, per germline (reference sequence). Here the CDR3 reads CASREGRDHYEQYF. The CDR3 DNA follows: TGTGCCAGTAGGGAAGGGCGGGACCACTACGAGCAGTACTTC.

This clonotype was seen repeatedly, ten times or more. The chain recombines TRBV2 with TRBJ2-5; D uncertain. The CDR3 totals 11 residues. Trimming pared 3 bases from V and 5 bases from J, leaving 4 bases between. Germline CDR1 and CDR2: SNHLY and FYNNEI. The CDR3 nucleotides read TGTGCCAGCAGTGACAGGGAGACCCAGTACTTC. The encoded protein is CASSDRETQYF.

The sample holds many counts of this clonotype. The rearrangement joins TRBV28 to TRBJ1-1; D possibly corresponds to TRBD1 (5 bases). Looked up from germline, CDR1 is MDHEN and CDR2 is SYDVKM. The V end was cut by 6 bases, the J end by 3 bases, with 14 bases between. The CDR3 is 14 amino acids. CDR3 DNA: TGTGCCAGCAGCCTTCGCAGGGAACACACTGAAGCTTTCTTT. This translates into CASSLRREHTEAFF.

This clonotype was seen a few times. The chain recombines TRBV12-3 or TRBV12-4 with TRBJ1-1; D remains unclear. Deletions cut 6 bases from V and 4 bases from J, with 6 bases between. The CDR3 runs 11 residues. CDR3 in amino acids: CASSHSTEAFF. CDR3 DNA: TGTGCCAGCAGCCATAGCACTGAAGCTTTCTTT.

This clonotype has at least ten counts. The chain employs TRBV29-1 and TRBJ2-1; 12 positions agree with TRBD2. V shed 6 bases, J shed 1 base, and the junction held 13 bases outside the gene matches. Germline CDR1 reads SQVTM; CDR2 reads ANQGSEA. The CDR3 runs 18 residues. CDR3 in amino acids: CSVGGPSGRVRSYNEQFF. The CDR3 bases are TGCAGCGTGGGGGGTCCTAGCGGGAGGGTCAGGTCCTACAATGAGCAGTTCTTC.

The rearrangement joins TRBV29-1 to TRBJ1-1; 7 bases are shared with TRBD1. V shed 4 bases and J 3 bases; nucleotides not matched to a gene: 11. Germline V gene sequence: CDR1 SQVTM, CDR2 ANQGSEA. The CDR3 sequence is 15 residues long. For the CDR3, the DNA is TGCAGCGTTGTTGCAGGGGGGGGGGTACACACTGAAGCTTTCTTT. Translation: CSVVAGGGVHTEAFF.

There are many counts of this clonotype. V is TRBV5-1 and J is TRBJ1-2; TRBD1 aligns across 8 bases. CDR3 length: 13 amino acids. The V gene end was trimmed by 4 bases and the J gene end by 5 bases; junction bases not matched to a gene: 4. Germline CDR1 and CDR2: SGHRS and YFSETQ. DNA of the CDR3: TGCGCCAGCAGCGGGGACAGGTCTTATGGCTACACCTTC. Residues: CASSGDRSYGYTF.

The J gene is TRBJ2-1, the V gene TRBV2; 8 bases are a match to TRBD2. V lost 7 bases, J lost 11 bases, and 19 bases stayed unmatched. This CDR3 is 16 amino acids long. The germline V gene encodes CDR1 SNHLY and CDR2 FYNNEI. The CDR3 region has the DNA TGTGCCAGCACCGAAATCGGGGTGGCGGGAGGTAATCAGCAGTTCTTC. Translation gives CASTEIGVAGGNQQFF.

This clonotype was seen many times. This rearrangement joins TRBV20-1 to TRBJ1-5; 9 nucleotides line up with TRBD1. With 1 base clipped from V and 3 bases from J, the junction kept 4 bases outside the gene matches. The CDR3 is 15 amino acids. Germline-derived CDR1 and CDR2 are DFQATT and SNEGSKA (reference sequence). The CDR3 nucleotides read TGCAGTGCTAGAGCCGGGACAGGGCTCAATCAGCCCCAGCATTTT. Translating it yields CSARAGTGLNQPQHF.

This clonotype was seen repeatedly, ten times or more. V gene TRBV11-3 combines with J gene TRBJ2-3; 9 positions agree with TRBD2. Germline V lookup: CDR1 SGHNT, CDR2 YENEEA. Trimming at V came to 1 base and at J to 6 bases, leaving 8 bases not matched to a gene. The CDR3 is 16 amino acids. CDR3 DNA sequence: TGTGCCAGCAGCTTAGGGGCGGGGGGGCCGTCTGATACGCAGTATTTT. Protein sequence: CASSLGAGGPSDTQYF.

In this sample, this clonotype turned up many times. CDR3 region: CASSEIDSATNEKLFF. CDR3 nucleotides: TGTGCCAGCAGTGAAATTGACAGCGCAACTAATGAAAAACTGTTTTTT. V gene TRBV2 combines with J gene TRBJ1-4; TRBD1 is a possible D gene (5 bases). Trimming left V 2 bases short and J 0 bases short, with 10 bases between. The CDR3 totals 16 residues. Germline lookup yields CDR1 SNHLY and CDR2 FYNNEI.

This clonotype appeared many times. The chain couples TRBV7-8 to TRBJ1-2, with D perhaps matching TRBD1 (6 bases). The germline CDR1 and CDR2 sequences are SGHVS and FQNEAQ. Trimming stripped 5 bases from V and 2 bases from J, with 12 bases between. The length of the CDR3 is 14 residues. This CDR3 is CASSADSRNYGYTF. Here the CDR3 DNA reads TGTGCCAGCAGCGCGGACAGCAGAAACTATGGCTACACCTTC.

This clonotype was seen ten or more times. The rearrangement uses TRBV5-1 and TRBJ2-7; D not certain. Trimming shortened V by 4 bases and J by 7 bases, and 12 bases separated the two germline ends. The CDR3 loop spans 12 amino acids. Germline V gene lookup returns CDR1 SGHRS and CDR2 YFSETQ. CDR3 sequence (DNA): TGCGCCAGCAGCCCGCAGAGAGAGGAGCAGTACTTC. As protein: CASSPQREEQYF.

This clonotype was observed many times. The chain joins TRBV5-5 to TRBJ2-5; D might be TRBD1 (5 bases). The CDR3 spans 16 residues. CDR1 and CDR2 from the germline V gene are SGHKS and YYEKEE (reference sequence). Trimming took 2 bases from V and 2 from J, leaving 16 bases between them. CDR3 sequence reads: CASSLNYETAQETQYF. The CDR3, as DNA: TGTGCCAGCAGCTTAAATTACGAGACAGCGCAAGAGACCCAGTACTTC.

This clonotype has only a few counts. V is TRBV4-1 and J is TRBJ1-1; possibly TRBD1 for D (5 bases). The CDR3 is made up of 15 amino acids. V lost 0 bases and J lost 3, with 11 bases in between. Germline-derived CDR1 and CDR2 are MGHRA and YSYEKL. CDR3 DNA: TGCGCCAGCAGCCAAGAGGGGGGAGGGTACACTGAAGCTTTCTTT. Amino acids: CASSQEGGGYTEAFF.

In its sample, this clonotype was seen many times. This sequence joins TRBV12-3 or TRBV12-4 and TRBJ1-3; TRBD1 matches 7 bases. After removal of 7 bases from V and 2 bases from J, the junction contained 11 bases not matched to a gene. This CDR3 comprises 16 residues. This CDR3 reads CASTQTGLPPGNTIYF. The CDR3 DNA reads as TGTGCCAGCACCCAGACAGGGCTCCCCCCTGGAAACACCATATATTTT.

At least ten counts were recorded for this clonotype. The CDR3 DNA reads as TGCAGTGCTAGAGAGAAAAGGACAGGGGTTATGAACACTGAAGCTTTCTTT. It specifies CSAREKRTGVMNTEAFF. The V gene is TRBV20-1, the J gene TRBJ1-1; 9 bases line up with TRBD1. Germline CDR1 and CDR2: DFQATT and SNEGSKA (reference sequence). The trim removed 0 bases at V and 0 bases at J, leaving 8 bases unmatched. This CDR3 contains 17 residues.

This sequence joins TRBV28 and TRBJ2-7; 9 nucleotides match TRBD2. The CDR3 length is 15 residues. Germline V gene lookup returns CDR1 MDHEN and CDR2 SYDVKM. The trim removed 7 bases at V and 2 bases at J, leaving 9 bases unmatched. The CDR3 DNA reads as TGTGCCAGCACCCCAGGCGGCGGGGGGGCCTACGAGCAGTACTTC. Translated: CASTPGGGGAYEQYF.

Ten or more counts support this clonotype. The rearrangement links TRBV20-1 to TRBJ1-1; D is possibly TRBD1 (5 bases). The CDR3 covers 17 residues. CDR1 DFQATT and CDR2 SNEGSKA come from the germline V gene (reference sequence). V was clipped by 3 bases and J by 1 base, with 21 bases between them. CDR3 nucleotides: TGCAGTGCTAGGGTGGGACGGCTTCCCAGGCAGAACACTGAAGCTTTCTTT. Translation gives CSARVGRLPRQNTEAFF.

Many counts were recorded for this clonotype. This chain joins TRBV19 and TRBJ1-4; 9 bases map to TRBD1. Germline values: CDR1 LNHDA, CDR2 SQIVND (reference sequence). The length of the CDR3 is 13 residues. The ends lost 6 bases at V and 8 bases at J; junction bases unmatched: 4. The CDR3 bases are TGTGCCAGTAGGGGACAGGGAAGGGAAAAACTGTTTTTT. Its translation: CASRGQGREKLFF.

There are a few counts of this clonotype. This chain links TRBV5-1 with TRBJ2-1; 13 bases are shared with TRBD2. This CDR3 is built from 17 residues. Germline CDR1 SGHRS, CDR2 YFSETQ. The V and J ends lost 1 base and 8 bases, in that order; junction bases with no gene match: 9. The CDR3 loop is CASSLRPGLAGEHEQFF. CDR3 bases: TGCGCCAGCAGCTTGAGGCCCGGACTAGCGGGAGAACATGAGCAGTTCTTC.

This clonotype has at least ten counts. The chain links TRBV2 to TRBJ2-7; TRBD2 matches at 7 bases. Germline V gene sequence: CDR1 SNHLY, CDR2 FYNNEI. V gave up 8 bases and J gave up 2 bases; unmatched junction bases: 6. This CDR3 has 13 amino acids. DNA for the CDR3: TGTGCCAGCCGGGCGGGGACTACCTACGAGCAGTACTTC. It encodes CASRAGTTYEQYF.